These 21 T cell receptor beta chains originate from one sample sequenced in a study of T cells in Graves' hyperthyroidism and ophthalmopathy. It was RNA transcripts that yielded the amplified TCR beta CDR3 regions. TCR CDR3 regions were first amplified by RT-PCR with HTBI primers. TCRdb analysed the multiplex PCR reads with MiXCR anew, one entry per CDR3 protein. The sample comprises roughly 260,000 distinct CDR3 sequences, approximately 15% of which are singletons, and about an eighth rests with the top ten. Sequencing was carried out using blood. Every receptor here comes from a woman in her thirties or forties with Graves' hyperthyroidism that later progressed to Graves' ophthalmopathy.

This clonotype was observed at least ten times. In DNA form, the CDR3 reads TGTGCCAGTCGTCGAGATGGAAACACCATATATTTT. Its protein is CASRRDGNTIYF. V and J are TRBV19 and TRBJ1-3; D is uncertain. This CDR3 is built from 12 residues. V was clipped by 8 bases and J by 3 bases, with 8 bases between them. Germline CDR1 reads LNHDA; CDR2 reads SQIVND (reference sequence).

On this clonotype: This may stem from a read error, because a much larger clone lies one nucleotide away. The CDR3: CASSLQSPGGSTDTQYF. DNA for the CDR3: TGTGCCAGCAGCCTTCAAAGCCCCGGCGGGAGCACAGATACGCAGTATTTT. The J gene is TRBJ2-3, the V gene TRBV3-1, with D perhaps TRBD2 (5 bases). Germline assignment: CDR1 LGHDT and CDR2 YNNKEL (reference sequence). The CDR3 has 17 residues. The V end lost 4 bases, the J end lost 0 bases, and 17 bases lay between the germline ends.

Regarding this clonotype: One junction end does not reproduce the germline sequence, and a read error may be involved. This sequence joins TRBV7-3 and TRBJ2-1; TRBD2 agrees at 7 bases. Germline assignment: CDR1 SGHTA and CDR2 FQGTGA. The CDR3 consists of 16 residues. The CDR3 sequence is CDSSLGTTLSYNEQFF. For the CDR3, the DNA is TGCGACAGCAGCTTAGGGACTACCCTCTCCTACAATGAGCAGTTCTTC.

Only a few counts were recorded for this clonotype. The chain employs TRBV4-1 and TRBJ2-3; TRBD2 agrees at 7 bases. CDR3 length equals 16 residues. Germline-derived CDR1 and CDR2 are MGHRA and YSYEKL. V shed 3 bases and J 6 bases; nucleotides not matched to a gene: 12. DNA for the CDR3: TGCGCCAGCAGCCACCCCCTAGCGGTCCGTGGGGATACGCAGTATTTT. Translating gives CASSHPLAVRGDTQYF.

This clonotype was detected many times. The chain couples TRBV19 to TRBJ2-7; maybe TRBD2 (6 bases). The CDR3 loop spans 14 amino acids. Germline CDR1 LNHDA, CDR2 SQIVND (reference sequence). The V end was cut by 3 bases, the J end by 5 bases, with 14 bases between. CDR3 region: CASSMGGARDEQYF. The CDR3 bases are TGTGCCAGTAGTATGGGGGGAGCGAGGGACGAGCAGTACTTC.

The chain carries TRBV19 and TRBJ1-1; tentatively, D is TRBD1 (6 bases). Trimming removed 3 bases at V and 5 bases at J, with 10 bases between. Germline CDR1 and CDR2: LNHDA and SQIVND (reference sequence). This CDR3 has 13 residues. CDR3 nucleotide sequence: TGTGCCAGTAGTATCCAACAGGGTACTGAAGCTTTCTTT. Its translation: CASSIQQGTEAFF.

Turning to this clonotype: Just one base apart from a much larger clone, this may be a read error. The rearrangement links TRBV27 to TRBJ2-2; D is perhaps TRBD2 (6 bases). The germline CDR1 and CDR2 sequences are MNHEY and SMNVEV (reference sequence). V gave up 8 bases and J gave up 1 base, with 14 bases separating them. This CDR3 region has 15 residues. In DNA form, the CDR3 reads TGTGCCAGCCACCCGGGGACTTGGAACACCGGGGAGCTGTTTTTT. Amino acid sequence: CASHPGTWNTGELFF.

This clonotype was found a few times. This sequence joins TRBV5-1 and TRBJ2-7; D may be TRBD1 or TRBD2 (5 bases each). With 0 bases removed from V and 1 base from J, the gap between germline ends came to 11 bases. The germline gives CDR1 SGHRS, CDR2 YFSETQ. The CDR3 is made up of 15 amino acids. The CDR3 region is CASSLGKGSSYEQYF. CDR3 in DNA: TGCGCCAGCAGCTTGGGAAAGGGGAGTTCCTACGAGCAGTACTTC.

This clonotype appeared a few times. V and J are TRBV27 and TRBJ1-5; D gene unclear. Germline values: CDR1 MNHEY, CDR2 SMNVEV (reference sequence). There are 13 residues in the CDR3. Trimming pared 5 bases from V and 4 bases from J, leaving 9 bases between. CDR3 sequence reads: CASSPSGNQPQHF. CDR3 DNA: TGTGCCAGCAGTCCCTCCGGGAATCAGCCCCAGCATTTT.

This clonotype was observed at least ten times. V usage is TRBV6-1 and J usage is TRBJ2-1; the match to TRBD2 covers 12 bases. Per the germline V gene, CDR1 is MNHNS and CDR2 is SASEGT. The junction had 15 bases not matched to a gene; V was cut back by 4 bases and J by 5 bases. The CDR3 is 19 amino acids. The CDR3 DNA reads TGTGCCAGCAGTGCCGATTACGTGTCTAGCGGGAGGGCAAACAATGAGCAGTTCTTC. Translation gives CASSADYVSSGRANNEQFF.

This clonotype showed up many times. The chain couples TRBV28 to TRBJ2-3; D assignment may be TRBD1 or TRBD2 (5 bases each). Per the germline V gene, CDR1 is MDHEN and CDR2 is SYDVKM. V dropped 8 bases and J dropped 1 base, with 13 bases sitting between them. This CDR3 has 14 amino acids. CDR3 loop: CASGLEGRTDTQYF. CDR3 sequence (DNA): TGTGCCAGCGGCCTTGAGGGGCGCACAGATACGCAGTATTTT.

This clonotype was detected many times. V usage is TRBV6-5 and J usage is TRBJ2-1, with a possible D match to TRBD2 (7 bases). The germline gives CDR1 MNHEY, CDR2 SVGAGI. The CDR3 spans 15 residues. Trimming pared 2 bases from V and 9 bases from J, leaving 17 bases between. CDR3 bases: TGTGCCAGCAGTTACGGGGCGGGAGAGGGGGGTGAGCAGTTCTTC. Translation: CASSYGAGEGGEQFF.

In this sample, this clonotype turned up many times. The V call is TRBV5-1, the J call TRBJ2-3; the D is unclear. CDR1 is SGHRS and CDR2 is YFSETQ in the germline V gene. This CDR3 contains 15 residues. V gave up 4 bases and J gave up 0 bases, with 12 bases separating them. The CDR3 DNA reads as TGCGCCAGCAGCCCACAGACAAGTAGCACAGATACGCAGTATTTT. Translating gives CASSPQTSSTDTQYF.

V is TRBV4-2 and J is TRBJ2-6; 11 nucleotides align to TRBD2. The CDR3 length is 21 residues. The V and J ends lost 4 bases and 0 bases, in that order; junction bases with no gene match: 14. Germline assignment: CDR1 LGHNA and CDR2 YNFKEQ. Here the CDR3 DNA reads TGTGCCAGCAGCCTACAGGGGTGGGGCGGGACTAGCGGCTCTGGGGCCAACGTCCTGACTTTC. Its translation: CASSLQGWGGTSGSGANVLTF.

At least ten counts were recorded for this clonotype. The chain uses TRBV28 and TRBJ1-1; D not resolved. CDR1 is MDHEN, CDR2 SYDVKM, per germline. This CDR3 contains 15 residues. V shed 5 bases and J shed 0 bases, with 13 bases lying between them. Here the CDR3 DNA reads TGTGCCAGCAGTACCCCCGCCAGGATGAACACTGAAGCTTTCTTT. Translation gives CASSTPARMNTEAFF.

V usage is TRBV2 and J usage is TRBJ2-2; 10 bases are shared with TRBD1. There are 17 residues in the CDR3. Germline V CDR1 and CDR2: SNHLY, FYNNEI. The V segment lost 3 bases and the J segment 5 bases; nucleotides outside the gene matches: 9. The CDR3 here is CASSEEGQGKSTGELFF. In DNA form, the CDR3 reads TGTGCCAGCAGTGAGGAGGGACAGGGGAAGTCGACCGGGGAGCTGTTTTTT.

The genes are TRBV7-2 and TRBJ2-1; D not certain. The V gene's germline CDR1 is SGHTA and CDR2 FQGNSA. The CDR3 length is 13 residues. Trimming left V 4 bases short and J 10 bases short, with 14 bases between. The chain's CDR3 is CASSSAAASEQFF. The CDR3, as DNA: TGTGCCAGCAGCTCCGCCGCTGCAAGCGAGCAGTTCTTC. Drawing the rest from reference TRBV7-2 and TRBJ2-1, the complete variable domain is GAGVSQSPSNKVTEKGKDVELRCDPISGHTALYWYRQSLGQGLEFLIYFQGNSAPDKSGLPSDRFSAERTGGSVSTLTIQRTQQEDSAVYLCASSSAAASEQFFGPGTRLTVL.

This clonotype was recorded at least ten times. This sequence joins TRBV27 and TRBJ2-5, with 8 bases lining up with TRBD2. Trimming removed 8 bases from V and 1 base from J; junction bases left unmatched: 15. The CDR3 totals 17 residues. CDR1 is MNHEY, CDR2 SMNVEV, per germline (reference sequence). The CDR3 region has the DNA TGTGCCAGCCGGGTAGTGGGAGACGGGAGGGGCCAAGAGACCCAGTACTTC. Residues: CASRVVGDGRGQETQYF.

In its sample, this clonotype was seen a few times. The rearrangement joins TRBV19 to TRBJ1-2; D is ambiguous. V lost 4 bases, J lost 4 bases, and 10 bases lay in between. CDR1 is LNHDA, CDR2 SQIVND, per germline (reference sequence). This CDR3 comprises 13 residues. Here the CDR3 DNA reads TGTGCCAGTAGTACAATATCAAGCTATGGCTACACCTTC. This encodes CASSTISSYGYTF.

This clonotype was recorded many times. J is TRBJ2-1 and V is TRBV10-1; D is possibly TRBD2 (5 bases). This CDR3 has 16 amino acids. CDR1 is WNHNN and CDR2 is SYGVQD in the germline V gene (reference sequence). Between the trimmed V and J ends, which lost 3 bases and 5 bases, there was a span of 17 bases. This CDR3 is CASSEIWGAGNNEQFF. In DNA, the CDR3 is TGCGCCAGCAGTGAAATTTGGGGTGCCGGGAACAATGAGCAGTTCTTC.

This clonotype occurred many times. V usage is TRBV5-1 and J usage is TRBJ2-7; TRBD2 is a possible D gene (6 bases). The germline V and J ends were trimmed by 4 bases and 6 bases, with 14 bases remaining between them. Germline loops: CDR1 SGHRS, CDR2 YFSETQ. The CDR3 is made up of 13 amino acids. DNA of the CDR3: TGCGCCAGCAGCGGGAGGCCCCGCTCCGAGCAGTACTTC. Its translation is CASSGRPRSEQYF.